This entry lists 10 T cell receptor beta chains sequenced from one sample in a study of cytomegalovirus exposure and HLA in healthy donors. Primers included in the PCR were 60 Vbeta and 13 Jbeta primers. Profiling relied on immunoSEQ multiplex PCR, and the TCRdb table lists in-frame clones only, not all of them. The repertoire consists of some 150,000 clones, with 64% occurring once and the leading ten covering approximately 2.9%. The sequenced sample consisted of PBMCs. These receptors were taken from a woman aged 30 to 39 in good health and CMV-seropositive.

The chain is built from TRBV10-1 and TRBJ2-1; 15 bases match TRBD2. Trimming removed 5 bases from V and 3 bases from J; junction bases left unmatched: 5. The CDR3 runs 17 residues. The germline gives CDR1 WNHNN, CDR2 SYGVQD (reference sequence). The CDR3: CASSPGTSGGIYNEQFF. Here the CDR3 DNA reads TGCGCCAGCAGTCCCGGGACTAGCGGGGGGATCTACAATGAGCAGTTCTTC.

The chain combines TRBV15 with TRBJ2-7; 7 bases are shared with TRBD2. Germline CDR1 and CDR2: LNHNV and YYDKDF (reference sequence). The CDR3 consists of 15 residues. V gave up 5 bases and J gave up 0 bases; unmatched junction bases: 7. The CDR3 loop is CATSLNSGSSYEQYF. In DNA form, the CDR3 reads TGTGCCACCAGCCTAAATAGCGGGTCCTCCTACGAGCAGTACTTC.

CDR3 nucleotides: TGTGCCTCACAGGGGTTGGGCTATGGCTACACCTTC. It codes for CASQGLGYGYTF. This rearrangement joins TRBV6-6 to TRBJ1-2; 7 bases agree with TRBD1. CDR1 and CDR2 (germline): MNHNY, SVGAGI (reference sequence). Germline trimming cut 11 bases from V and 4 bases from J; bases unmatched to any gene: 7. This CDR3 has 12 residues.

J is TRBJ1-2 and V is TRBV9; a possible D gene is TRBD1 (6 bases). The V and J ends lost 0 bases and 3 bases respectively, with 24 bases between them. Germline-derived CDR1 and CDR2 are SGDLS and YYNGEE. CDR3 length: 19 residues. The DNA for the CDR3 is TGTGCCAGCAGCGTAGCTTCGTTAACCTTACAGGGTCGAGACTATGGCTACACCTTC. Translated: CASSVASLTLQGRDYGYTF.

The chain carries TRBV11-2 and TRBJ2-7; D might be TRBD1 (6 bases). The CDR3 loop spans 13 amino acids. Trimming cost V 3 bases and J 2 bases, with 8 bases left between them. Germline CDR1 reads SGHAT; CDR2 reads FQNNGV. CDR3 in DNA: TGTGCCAGCAGCTTCTACAGGGCCTACGAGCAGTACTTC. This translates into CASSFYRAYEQYF.

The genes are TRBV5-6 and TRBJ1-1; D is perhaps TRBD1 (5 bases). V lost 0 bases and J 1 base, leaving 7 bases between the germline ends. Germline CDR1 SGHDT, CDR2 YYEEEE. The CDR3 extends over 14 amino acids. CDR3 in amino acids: CASSLGQRNTEAFF. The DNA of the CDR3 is TGTGCCAGCAGCTTGGGACAGAGGAACACTGAAGCTTTCTTT.

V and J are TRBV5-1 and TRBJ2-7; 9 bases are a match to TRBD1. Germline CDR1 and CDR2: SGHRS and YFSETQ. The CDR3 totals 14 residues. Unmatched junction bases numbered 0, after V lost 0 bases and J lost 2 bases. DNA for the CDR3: TGCGCCAGCAGCTTGGGACAGGGGGCCTACGAGCAGTACTTC. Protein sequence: CASSLGQGAYEQYF.

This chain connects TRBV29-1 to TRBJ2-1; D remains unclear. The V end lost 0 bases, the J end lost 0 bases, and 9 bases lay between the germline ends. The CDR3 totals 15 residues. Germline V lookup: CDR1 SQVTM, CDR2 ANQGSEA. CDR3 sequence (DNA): TGCAGCGTTGAAGATCGACGGAGCTCCTACAATGAGCAGTTCTTC. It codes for CSVEDRRSSYNEQFF.

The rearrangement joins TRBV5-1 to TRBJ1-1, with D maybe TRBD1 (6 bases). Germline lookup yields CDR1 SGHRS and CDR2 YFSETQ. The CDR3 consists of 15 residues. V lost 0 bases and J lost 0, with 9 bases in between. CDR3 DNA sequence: TGCGCCAGCAGCTTGGTGGGACAATTGAACACTGAAGCTTTCTTT. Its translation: CASSLVGQLNTEAFF.

The CDR3 region is CASSLMGQGLWNQPQHF. The CDR3 DNA follows: TGTGCCAGCAGTTTGATGGGGCAGGGGCTTTGGAATCAGCCCCAGCATTTT. The genes are TRBV27 and TRBJ1-5; a possible D gene is TRBD1 (6 bases). In germline, CDR1 is MNHEY, CDR2 SMNVEV (reference sequence). Trimming cost V 3 bases and J 4 bases, with 19 bases left between them. This CDR3 is 17 amino acids long.